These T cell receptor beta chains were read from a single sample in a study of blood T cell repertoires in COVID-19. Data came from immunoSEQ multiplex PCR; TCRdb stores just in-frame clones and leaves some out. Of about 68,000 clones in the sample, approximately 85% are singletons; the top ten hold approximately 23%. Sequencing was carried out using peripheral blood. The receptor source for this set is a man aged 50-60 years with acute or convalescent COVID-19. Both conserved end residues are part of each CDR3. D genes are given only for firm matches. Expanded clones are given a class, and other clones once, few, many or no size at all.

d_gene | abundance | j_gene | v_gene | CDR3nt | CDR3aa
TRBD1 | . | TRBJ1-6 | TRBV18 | TGTGCCAGCTCACCCAAAGCTCGTGGCCGGGACAGGGTGGATTCACCCCTCCACTTT | CASSPKARGRDRVDSPLHF
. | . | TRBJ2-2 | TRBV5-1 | TGCGCCAGCACCCACCTGGACAGAAGCACCGGGGAGCTGTTTTTT | CASTHLDRSTGELFF
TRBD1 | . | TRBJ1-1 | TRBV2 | TGTGCCAGCAGTCCCGGGTGGGCAGGGGGCCCTGAAGCTTTCTTT | CASSPGWAGGPEAFF
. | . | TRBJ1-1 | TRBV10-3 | TGTGCCATCGGATCAGCGTGGGAGGAGAACACTGAAGCTTTCTTT | CAIGSAWEENTEAFF
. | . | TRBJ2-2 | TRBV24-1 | TGTGCCACCAGTGATTTGAGCCACCCGGACACCGGGGAGCTGTTTTTT | CATSDLSHPDTGELFF
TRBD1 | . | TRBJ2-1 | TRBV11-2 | TGTGCCAGCAGCTTAGTCCGGGACAGGGGGTATGAGCAGTTCTTC | CASSLVRDRGYEQFF
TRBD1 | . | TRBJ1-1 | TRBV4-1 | TGCGCCAGCAGCCAAGCGGCAGGGGGGACTGAAGCTTTCTTT | CASSQAAGGTEAFF
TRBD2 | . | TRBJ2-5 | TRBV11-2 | TGTGCCAGCAGCTTGGCGGGGGGGACAGAGACCCAGTACTTC | CASSLAGGTETQYF
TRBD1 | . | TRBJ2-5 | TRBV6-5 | TGTGCCAGCAGTTCGACAGGGGAGGTTATCGAGACCCAGTACTTC | CASSSTGEVIETQYF
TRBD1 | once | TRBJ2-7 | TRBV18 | TGTGCCAGCTCACCAGGGACAGGGTCCTACGAGCAGTACTTC | CASSPGTGSYEQYF
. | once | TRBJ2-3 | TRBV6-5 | TGTGCCAGCAGTTCTAGAAGTTTGGATACGCAGTATTTT | CASSSRSLDTQYF
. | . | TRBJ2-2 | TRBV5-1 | TGCGCCAGCAGCTTGGAGGCGGCGAACACCGGGGAGCTGTTTTTT | CASSLEAANTGELFF
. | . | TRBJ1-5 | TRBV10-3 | TGTGCCATCAGTGAGGAGTGGCAGGGCGGTCAGCCCCAGCATTTT | CAISEEWQGGQPQHF
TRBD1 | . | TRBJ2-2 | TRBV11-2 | TGTGCCAGCAGCTTAGGGACAGGGGCCACCGGGGAGCTGTTTTTT | CASSLGTGATGELFF
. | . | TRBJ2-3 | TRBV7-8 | TGTGCCAGCAGCTTAGTGACTGGGACTAGCACAGATACGCAGTATTTT | CASSLVTGTSTDTQYF
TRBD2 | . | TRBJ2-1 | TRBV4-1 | TGCGCCAGCAGCCGCGGGGGGAGCTCCTACAATGAGCAGTTCTTC | CASSRGGSSYNEQFF
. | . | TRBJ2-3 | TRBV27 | TGTGCCAGCAGGAACCTAGCGACGCGCACAGATACGCAGTATTTT | CASRNLATRTDTQYF
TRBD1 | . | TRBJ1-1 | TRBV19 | TGTGCCAGTAGTATGGGTCAGGGGGCGTTACTAATGAACACTGAAGCTTTCTTT | CASSMGQGALLMNTEAFF
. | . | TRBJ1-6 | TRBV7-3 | TGTGCCAGCAGCTTATCGGGTATGAATTCACCCCTCCACTTT | CASSLSGMNSPLHF
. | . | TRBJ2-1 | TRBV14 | TGTGCCAGCAGCCAAGATATTGAGGATGAGCAGTTCTTC | CASSQDIEDEQFF
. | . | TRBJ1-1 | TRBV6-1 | TGTGCCAGCAGTGAAGGGACATATAACACTGAAGCTTTCTTT | CASSEGTYNTEAFF
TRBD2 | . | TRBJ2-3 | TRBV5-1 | TGCGCCAGCAGCCCCGAGGGACTAGCGGGATCTGCAGATACGCAGTATTTT | CASSPEGLAGSADTQYF
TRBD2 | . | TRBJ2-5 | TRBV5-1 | TGCGCCAGCAGCTTTCGACGGGAGGGAGAGACCCAGTACTTC | CASSFRREGETQYF
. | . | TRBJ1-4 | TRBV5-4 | TGTGCCAGCAGCTATGACAATCAGAATGAAAAACTGTTTTTT | CASSYDNQNEKLFF
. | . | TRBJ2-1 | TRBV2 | TGTGCCAGCCGGCGGGGGCTTCACAATGAGCAGTTCTTC | CASRRGLHNEQFF
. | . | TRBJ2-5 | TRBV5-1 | TGCGCCAGCAGCTTCGGGGTCCTACAAGAGACCCAGTACTTC | CASSFGVLQETQYF
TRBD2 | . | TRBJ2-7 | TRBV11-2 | TGTGCCAGCAGCTTAGTCCGGGGGGGGAACGAGCAGTACTTC | CASSLVRGGNEQYF
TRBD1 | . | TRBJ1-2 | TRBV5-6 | TGTGCCAGCAGCTTGGTTCCGGGACAGGTTCTCTATGGCTACACCTTC | CASSLVPGQVLYGYTF
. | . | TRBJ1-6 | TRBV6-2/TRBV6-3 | TGTGCCAGCAGTTACGCGGGGTTGGATTCACCCCTCCACTTT | CASSYAGLDSPLHF
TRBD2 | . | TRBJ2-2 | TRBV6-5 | TGTGCCAGCAGTTTGTCGGGACTAGCGAGAACCGGGGAGCTGTTTTTT | CASSLSGLARTGELFF
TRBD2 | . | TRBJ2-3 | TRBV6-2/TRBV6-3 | TGTGCCAGCAGCCCTCAGCGGGGAGGGGGCACAGATACGCAGTATTTT | CASSPQRGGGTDTQYF
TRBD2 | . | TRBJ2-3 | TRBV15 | TGTGCCACCAGCGCCCCTAGCGGGGGAGGGGCAGATACGCAGTATTTT | CATSAPSGGGADTQYF
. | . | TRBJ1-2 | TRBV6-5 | TGTGCCAGCAGTCTCAGCGGTCTTAACTATGGCTACACCTTC | CASSLSGLNYGYTF
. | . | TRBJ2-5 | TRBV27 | TGTGCCAGCAGCTCCTCATACGAAACCTCCCGGGGGGAGACCCAGTACTTC | CASSSSYETSRGETQYF
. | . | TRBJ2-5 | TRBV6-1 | TGTGCCAGCAGTGAAGCCCGGGGGGAGACCCAGTACTTC | CASSEARGETQYF
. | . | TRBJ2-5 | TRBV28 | TGTGCCAGCAGCTACGGGGGAACGACAGGGATAAAGTACCAAGAGACCCAGTACTTC | CASSYGGTTGIKYQETQYF
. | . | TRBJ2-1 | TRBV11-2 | TGTGCCAGCAGCTTAGCTGCGGCAACGATTGAGCAGTTCTTC | CASSLAAATIEQFF
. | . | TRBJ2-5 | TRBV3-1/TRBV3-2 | TGTGCCAGCAGCCAAGTTATCCAAGAGACCCAGTACTTC | CASSQVIQETQYF
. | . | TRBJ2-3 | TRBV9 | TGTGCCAGCAGCGCGTCCGCGGCTAGCAACGCAGATACGCAGTATTTT | CASSASAASNADTQYF
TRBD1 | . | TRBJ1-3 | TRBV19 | TGTGCCAGTAGTAACCACCGGGACAGCTCTGGAAACACCATATATTTT | CASSNHRDSSGNTIYF
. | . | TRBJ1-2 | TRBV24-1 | TGTGCCACCAGTGAGGGGGCAGGGTATGGCTACACCTTC | CATSEGAGYGYTF
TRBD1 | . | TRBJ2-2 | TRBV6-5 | TGTGCCAGCAGAAAAGGGACAGGGGGCTTCGGGGAGCTGTTTTTT | CASRKGTGGFGELFF
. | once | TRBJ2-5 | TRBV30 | TGTGCCTGGAGTTCCGGAGGCCCGTACCAAGAGACCCAGTACTTC | CAWSSGGPYQETQYF
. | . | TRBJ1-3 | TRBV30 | TGTGCCTGGAAACGACAGTCTTTTGCTACTGGAAACACCATATATTTT | CAWKRQSFATGNTIYF
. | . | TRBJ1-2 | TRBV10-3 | TGTGCCATCAGTGAAGGGCAGGGGCGCAGGTCTAACTATGGCTACACCTTC | CAISEGQGRRSNYGYTF
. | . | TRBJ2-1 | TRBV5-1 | TGCGCCAGCAGCCTACTAACGGGATTCAATGAGCAGTTCTTC | CASSLLTGFNEQFF